Listed below are T cell receptor beta chains from one sample, sequenced in a study of T cells after yellow fever vaccination. MiXCR was run by TCRdb on the 5' RACE reads, yielding one entry per CDR3 protein. The sample comprises some 300,000 distinct CDR3 sequences, 7.5% to 9.5% of which are singletons, and around 3.4% rests with the top ten. The sequencing used CD4+ T cells sorted from PBMCs, collected 5 days after the yellow fever booster vaccination. The receptor set was obtained from a man aged 18 to 35 who received the YFV17D yellow fever vaccine. Both conserved end residues are part of each CDR3. The D gene is left open where the match is weak. Clone size appears in some rows only: once, few, many, or a class for an expanded clone.

clone size: .
V gene: TRBV27
D gene: .
CDR3 length: 13
J gene: TRBJ1-6
CDR3 DNA: TGTGCCAGCAGTTTCACGGGTGGTTCACCCCTCCACTTT
CDR3 protein: CASSFTGGSPLHF

clone size: many
V gene: TRBV18
D gene: TRBD1
CDR3 length: 15
J gene: TRBJ2-1
CDR3 DNA: TGTGCCAGCTCACCTCTAGGACAGGGGACCAATGAGCAGTTCTTC
CDR3 protein: CASSPLGQGTNEQFF

clone size: .
V gene: TRBV5-1
D gene: .
CDR3 length: 16
J gene: TRBJ2-5
CDR3 DNA: TGCGCCAGCAGCTTGGCCCATGGCGAACAGGGAGAGACCCAGTACTTC
CDR3 protein: CASSLAHGEQGETQYF

clone size: .
V gene: TRBV6-5
D gene: .
CDR3 length: 16
J gene: TRBJ1-2
CDR3 DNA: TGTGCCAGCAGTTACTTTAGTACCCCAGCTAACTATGGCTACACCTTC
CDR3 protein: CASSYFSTPANYGYTF

clone size: .
V gene: TRBV2
D gene: .
CDR3 length: 13
J gene: TRBJ1-2
CDR3 DNA: TGTGCCAGCAGTGAGGGGTTTGCTGGTGGCTACACCTTC
CDR3 protein: CASSEGFAGGYTF

clone size: .
V gene: TRBV9
D gene: TRBD1
CDR3 length: 14
J gene: TRBJ2-4
CDR3 DNA: TGTGCCAGCAGCGTAGAAACAGGGGGGCACATTCAGTACTTC
CDR3 protein: CASSVETGGHIQYF

clone size: .
V gene: TRBV7-2
D gene: TRBD2
CDR3 length: 16
J gene: TRBJ2-2
CDR3 DNA: TGTGCCAGCAGCTCAAGACTAGCGGTAGCCACCGGGGACCTGTTTTTT
CDR3 protein: CASSSRLAVATGDLFF

clone size: .
V gene: TRBV6-2/TRBV6-3
D gene: TRBD1
CDR3 length: 13
J gene: TRBJ2-5
CDR3 DNA: TGTGCCAGCAGACAGGGGACCAGAGAGACCCAGTACTTC
CDR3 protein: CASRQGTRETQYF

clone size: few
V gene: TRBV24-1
D gene: TRBD1
CDR3 length: 14
J gene: TRBJ2-5
CDR3 DNA: TGTGCCACCAGTGCGGGGACAGGGGTAGAGACCCAGTACTTC
CDR3 protein: CATSAGTGVETQYF

clone size: .
V gene: TRBV7-9
D gene: .
CDR3 length: 12
J gene: TRBJ2-7
CDR3 DNA: TGTGCCAGCAGCTCAGCGACAGGCGAGCAGTACTTC
CDR3 protein: CASSSATGEQYF

clone size: .
V gene: TRBV20-1
D gene: TRBD1
CDR3 length: 12
J gene: TRBJ2-5
CDR3 DNA: TGCAGTGCTACCGACAGGGGTGAAACCCAGTACTTC
CDR3 protein: CSATDRGETQYF

clone size: .
V gene: TRBV7-2
D gene: TRBD2
CDR3 length: 16
J gene: TRBJ2-4
CDR3 DNA: TGTGCCAGCAGCTTAGCGGGCAGCGGGGGGGCGACCATTCAGTACTTC
CDR3 protein: CASSLAGSGGATIQYF

clone size: .
V gene: TRBV11-2
D gene: .
CDR3 length: 15
J gene: TRBJ2-1
CDR3 DNA: TGTGCCAGCAGCTTATACCCCGCTGGGTACAATGAGCAGTTCTTC
CDR3 protein: CASSLYPAGYNEQFF

clone size: once
V gene: TRBV6-5
D gene: .
CDR3 length: 13
J gene: TRBJ1-6
CDR3 DNA: TGTGCCGGCAGTTACTCGAAGGTTTCACCCCTCCACTTT
CDR3 protein: CAGSYSKVSPLHF

clone size: many
V gene: TRBV12-3/TRBV12-4
D gene: .
CDR3 length: 15
J gene: TRBJ2-7
CDR3 DNA: TGTGCCAGCAGTTTAGCCGGGACGGGAACCTACGAGCAGTACTTC
CDR3 protein: CASSLAGTGTYEQYF

clone size: few
V gene: TRBV7-9
D gene: .
CDR3 length: 14
J gene: TRBJ1-6
CDR3 DNA: TGTGCCAGCAGCTACTCAGGAGGGTCGGGACCCCTCCACTTT
CDR3 protein: CASSYSGGSGPLHF

clone size: .
V gene: TRBV6-2/TRBV6-3
D gene: .
CDR3 length: 15
J gene: TRBJ1-5
CDR3 DNA: TGTGCCAGCAGTTATGTACCCCGAGAGATTCAACCCCAGCATTTT
CDR3 protein: CASSYVPREIQPQHF

clone size: .
V gene: TRBV6-6
D gene: .
CDR3 length: 14
J gene: TRBJ1-3
CDR3 DNA: TGTGCCAGCAGTTACCAGGGGCAGAGGAACACCATATATTTT
CDR3 protein: CASSYQGQRNTIYF

clone size: many
V gene: TRBV5-4
D gene: .
CDR3 length: 14
J gene: TRBJ2-5
CDR3 DNA: TGTGCCAGCAGCCAAAGGGGAGGCCAAGAGACCCAGTACTTC
CDR3 protein: CASSQRGGQETQYF

clone size: .
V gene: TRBV6-1
D gene: TRBD2
CDR3 length: 16
J gene: TRBJ2-3
CDR3 DNA: TGTGCCAGCAGTGAACTCTGGCGGGGGGGAACAGATACGCAGTATTTT
CDR3 protein: CASSELWRGGTDTQYF

clone size: .
V gene: TRBV7-9
D gene: TRBD1
CDR3 length: 16
J gene: TRBJ1-2
CDR3 DNA: TGTGCCAGCAGCTCGACAGGGGCGATTTTGCTTTACGGCTACACCTTC
CDR3 protein: CASSSTGAILLYGYTF

clone size: many
V gene: TRBV18
D gene: .
CDR3 length: 12
J gene: TRBJ1-2
CDR3 DNA: TGTGCCAGCTCACCAGACGACTATGGCTACACCTTC
CDR3 protein: CASSPDDYGYTF

clone size: .
V gene: TRBV7-8
D gene: .
CDR3 length: 20
J gene: TRBJ1-4
CDR3 DNA: TGTGCCAGCAGCTCCAGAACCCCTGGGACACAAAACGGACGGTATCGAAAACTGTTTTTT
CDR3 protein: CASSSRTPGTQNGRYRKLFF

clone size: .
V gene: TRBV7-9
D gene: .
CDR3 length: 16
J gene: TRBJ2-1
CDR3 DNA: TGTGCCAGCAGCTTATTCTCAGGGAGGCCCTACAATGAGCAGTTCTTC
CDR3 protein: CASSLFSGRPYNEQFF

clone size: .
V gene: TRBV6-2/TRBV6-3
D gene: TRBD1
CDR3 length: 16
J gene: TRBJ2-5
CDR3 DNA: TGTGCCAGCAGTTACCCCTGGACAGGGGCCCGGGAGACCCAGTACTTC
CDR3 protein: CASSYPWTGARETQYF

clone size: few
V gene: TRBV4-1
D gene: .
CDR3 length: 14
J gene: TRBJ2-5
CDR3 DNA: TGCGCCAGCAGTCCCGGGACCCCCAAGGGGACCCAGTACTTC
CDR3 protein: CASSPGTPKGTQYF

clone size: few
V gene: TRBV6-2/TRBV6-3
D gene: .
CDR3 length: 14
J gene: TRBJ1-6
CDR3 DNA: TGTGCCAGCAGTTCAACATCTCAGGGTTCACCCCTCCACTTT
CDR3 protein: CASSSTSQGSPLHF

clone size: .
V gene: TRBV5-6
D gene: .
CDR3 length: 15
J gene: TRBJ2-3
CDR3 DNA: TGTGCCAGCAGCTTGATCGGGGGCGCTTTAGATACGCAGTATTTT
CDR3 protein: CASSLIGGALDTQYF

clone size: few
V gene: TRBV3-1
D gene: .
CDR3 length: 15
J gene: TRBJ1-1
CDR3 DNA: TGTGCCAGCAGCCAAGAGGACAGTGCGGCCACTGAAGCTTTCTTT
CDR3 protein: CASSQEDSAATEAFF

clone size: .
V gene: TRBV11-3
D gene: TRBD1
CDR3 length: 15
J gene: TRBJ2-1
CDR3 DNA: TGTGCCAGCAGCCCTACAGGGGATTCCTACAATGAGCAGTTCTTC
CDR3 protein: CASSPTGDSYNEQFF

clone size: few
V gene: TRBV5-1
D gene: TRBD1
CDR3 length: 15
J gene: TRBJ2-7
CDR3 DNA: TGCGCCAGCAGCGCCCACTTGGGACAGTCCGGCGAGCAGTACTTC
CDR3 protein: CASSAHLGQSGEQYF

clone size: few
V gene: TRBV20-1
D gene: .
CDR3 length: 11
J gene: TRBJ2-7
CDR3 DNA: TGCAGTGCTAGAGCCTCGCAAGAGCAGTACTTC
CDR3 protein: CSARASQEQYF

clone size: many
V gene: TRBV7-2
D gene: TRBD1
CDR3 length: 17
J gene: TRBJ2-3
CDR3 DNA: TGTGCCAGCAGCTTAGTAGGGGGCGGCTCTTCGGGCGATACGCAGTATTTT
CDR3 protein: CASSLVGGGSSGDTQYF

clone size: few
V gene: TRBV10-3
D gene: .
CDR3 length: 15
J gene: TRBJ2-3
CDR3 DNA: TGTGCCATCGAAAGGAATGGGGCCCGGGGAGATACGCAGTATTTT
CDR3 protein: CAIERNGARGDTQYF

clone size: few
V gene: TRBV4-2
D gene: TRBD1
CDR3 length: 15
J gene: TRBJ2-1
CDR3 DNA: TGTGCCAGCAGCCAAGATACAGGGGGCGCGGGTGAGCAGTTCTTC
CDR3 protein: CASSQDTGGAGEQFF

clone size: .
V gene: TRBV7-9
D gene: TRBD1
CDR3 length: 13
J gene: TRBJ2-2
CDR3 DNA: TGTGCCAGCAGACCTACAGGGGCCGGGGAGCTGTTTTTT
CDR3 protein: CASRPTGAGELFF

clone size: few
V gene: TRBV2
D gene: .
CDR3 length: 13
J gene: TRBJ2-6
CDR3 DNA: TGTGCCAGCAGTGACTCTGGGGCCAACGTCCTGACTTTC
CDR3 protein: CASSDSGANVLTF

clone size: many
V gene: TRBV4-1
D gene: .
CDR3 length: 17
J gene: TRBJ2-7
CDR3 DNA: TGCGCCAGCAGCCAAGACGAAGGGAGGGGGTCCTCCTACGAGCAGTACTTC
CDR3 protein: CASSQDEGRGSSYEQYF

clone size: .
V gene: TRBV7-7
D gene: .
CDR3 length: 16
J gene: TRBJ2-5
CDR3 DNA: TGTGCCAGCAGCCCCCTAGGGGGATTAGTTGGAGAGACCCAGTACTTC
CDR3 protein: CASSPLGGLVGETQYF

clone size: .
V gene: TRBV5-4
D gene: .
CDR3 length: 14
J gene: TRBJ1-4
CDR3 DNA: TGTGCCAGCAGCCCGACCGGGACTAATGAAAAACTGTTTTTT
CDR3 protein: CASSPTGTNEKLFF

clone size: few
V gene: TRBV6-1
D gene: .
CDR3 length: 15
J gene: TRBJ2-2
CDR3 DNA: TGTGCCAGCAGTGAATTCGGGGACCACACCGGGGAGCTGTTTTTT
CDR3 protein: CASSEFGDHTGELFF

clone size: .
V gene: TRBV7-3
D gene: .
CDR3 length: 16
J gene: TRBJ1-6
CDR3 DNA: TGTGCCAGCAGCTTATCGGGGGCTGGCCATAATTCACCCCTCCACTTT
CDR3 protein: CASSLSGAGHNSPLHF

clone size: few
V gene: TRBV2
D gene: .
CDR3 length: 14
J gene: TRBJ2-1
CDR3 DNA: TGTGCCAGCACGGCGGAGAGCTCCTACAATGAGCAGTTCTTC
CDR3 protein: CASTAESSYNEQFF

clone size: many
V gene: TRBV5-1
D gene: .
CDR3 length: 12
J gene: TRBJ2-3
CDR3 DNA: TGCGCCAGCAGGGCTGATGCGGATACGCAGTATTTT
CDR3 protein: CASRADADTQYF

clone size: few
V gene: TRBV7-9
D gene: .
CDR3 length: 18
J gene: TRBJ2-3
CDR3 DNA: TGTGCCAGCAGCCCGAAAGGCAGGACACTCCTCAACACAGATACGCAGTATTTT
CDR3 protein: CASSPKGRTLLNTDTQYF

clone size: few
V gene: TRBV7-2
D gene: .
CDR3 length: 14
J gene: TRBJ1-1
CDR3 DNA: TGTGCCAGCAGCTCCGTGGGATGGAACACTGAAGCTTTCTTT
CDR3 protein: CASSSVGWNTEAFF

clone size: .
V gene: TRBV9
D gene: .
CDR3 length: 13
J gene: TRBJ1-2
CDR3 DNA: TGTGCCAGCAGCGTTGAAGCTAACTATGGCTACACCTTC
CDR3 protein: CASSVEANYGYTF

clone size: .
V gene: TRBV5-4
D gene: .
CDR3 length: 17
J gene: TRBJ2-3
CDR3 DNA: TGTGCCAGCAGCTTGCTTCGTAGCGCCGACACCACAGATACGCAGTATTTT
CDR3 protein: CASSLLRSADTTDTQYF

clone size: once
V gene: TRBV7-9
D gene: .
CDR3 length: 13
J gene: TRBJ2-1
CDR3 DNA: TGTGCCAGCAGCTTATGGGGAGGATATGAGCAGTTCTTC
CDR3 protein: CASSLWGGYEQFF